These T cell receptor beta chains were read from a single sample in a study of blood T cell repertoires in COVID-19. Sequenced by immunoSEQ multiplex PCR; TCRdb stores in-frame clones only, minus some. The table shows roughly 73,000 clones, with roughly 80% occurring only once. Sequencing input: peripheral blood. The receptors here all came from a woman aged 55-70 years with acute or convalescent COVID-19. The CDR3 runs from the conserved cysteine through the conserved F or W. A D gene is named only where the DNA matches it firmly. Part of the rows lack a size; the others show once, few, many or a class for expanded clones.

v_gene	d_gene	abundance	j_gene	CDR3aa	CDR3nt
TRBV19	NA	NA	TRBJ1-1	CASSIDRGANTEAFF	TGTGCCAGTAGTATAGACAGGGGTGCGAACACTGAAGCTTTCTTT
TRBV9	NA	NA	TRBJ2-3	CASSARQVQDTQYF	TGTGCCAGCAGCGCCAGACAGGTTCAGGATACGCAGTATTTT
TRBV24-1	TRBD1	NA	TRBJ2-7	CATSDTGENSYEQYF	TGTGCCACCAGTGATACAGGGGAAAACTCCTACGAGCAGTACTTC
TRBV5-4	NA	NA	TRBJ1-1	CASSLAAQPNTEAFF	TGTGCCAGCAGCTTGGCCGCACAGCCGAACACTGAAGCTTTCTTT
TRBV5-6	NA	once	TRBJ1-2	CASSLAGSEEGYTF	TGTGCCAGCAGCTTGGCCGGGAGTGAAGAAGGCTACACCTTC
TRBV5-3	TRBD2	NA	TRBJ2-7	CARSFPAGGPRPQYF	TGTGCCAGAAGCTTTCCGGCGGGGGGGCCCCGTCCGCAGTACTTC
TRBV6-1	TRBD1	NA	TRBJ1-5	CASSEIWDRARNQPQHF	TGTGCCAGCAGTGAAATTTGGGACAGGGCACGCAATCAGCCCCAGCATTTT
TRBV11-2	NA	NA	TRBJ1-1	CASSLQGGGKAFF	TGTGCCAGCAGCTTGCAGGGCGGGGGTAAAGCTTTCTTT
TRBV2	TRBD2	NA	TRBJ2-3	CASGVLAGGTDTQYF	TGTGCCAGCGGAGTACTAGCGGGGGGCACAGATACGCAGTATTTT
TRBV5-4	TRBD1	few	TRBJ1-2	CASSRTGYRDGYTF	TGTGCCAGCAGCAGGACAGGGTACCGGGATGGCTACACCTTC
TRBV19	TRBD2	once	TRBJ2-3	CASSLTSVRTDTQYF	TGTGCCAGTAGCCTTACTAGCGTTCGGACAGATACGCAGTATTTT
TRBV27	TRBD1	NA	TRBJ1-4	CASSSDRGKGREKLFF	TGTGCCAGCAGTTCGGACAGGGGAAAAGGGCGCGAAAAACTGTTTTTT
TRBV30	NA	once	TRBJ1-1	CAWSFLIENTEAFF	TGTGCCTGGAGCTTCTTAATAGAGAACACTGAAGCTTTCTTT
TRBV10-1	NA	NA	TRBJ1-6	CASSGQGNSPLHF	TGCGCCAGCAGTGGGCAGGGGAATTCACCCCTCCACTTT
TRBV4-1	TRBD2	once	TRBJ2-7	CASSQGTSGLAPYEQYF	TGCGCCAGCAGCCAAGGGACTTCGGGACTAGCCCCCTACGAGCAGTACTTC
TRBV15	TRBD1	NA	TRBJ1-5	CATSTRTGPNQPQHF	TGTGCCACCAGCACAAGGACAGGGCCCAATCAGCCCCAGCATTTT
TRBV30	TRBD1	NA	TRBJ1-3	CAWSIGTGLGNTIYF	TGTGCCTGGAGCATCGGGACAGGGCTTGGAAACACCATATATTTT
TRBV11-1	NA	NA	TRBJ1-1	CASSLDLGPNTEAFF	TGTGCCAGCAGCTTAGATTTGGGGCCGAACACTGAAGCTTTCTTT
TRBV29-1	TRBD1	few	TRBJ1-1	CSVCGTVNTEAFF	TGCAGCGTCTGCGGGACAGTGAACACTGAAGCTTTCTTT